The rows below give T cell receptor beta chains drawn from one sample of a study of blood T cell repertoires in COVID-19. Assay used: immunoSEQ multiplex PCR; TCRdb lists only in-frame clones, some missing. The table includes about 140,000 clones, 60% to 85% detected once. Sequencing was performed on peripheral blood. The receptor source for this set is a man aged 50 or older with acute or convalescent COVID-19. Both conserved end residues are part of each CDR3. Each record gives: V gene, D gene, clone size, J gene, CDR3 protein, CDR3 DNA. A D gene is named only where the DNA matches it firmly. Clone size, where shown, is once, few, many, or a class for clones that have expanded.

TRBV19	.	.	TRBJ1-3	CASSYDGEDTIYF	TGTGCCAGTAGTTACGATGGGGAGGACACCATATATTTT
TRBV4-2	.	.	TRBJ1-6	CASSQDLAENSPLHF	TGTGCCAGCAGCCAAGATTTGGCGGAAAATTCACCCCTCCACTTT
TRBV5-1	TRBD2	.	TRBJ2-1	CASSLGAGGPYEQFF	TGCGCCAGCAGCTTGGGAGCGGGGGGGCCTTATGAGCAGTTCTTC
TRBV4-2	TRBD1	once	TRBJ1-6	CASSQDTGVLDSPLHF	TGTGCCAGCAGCCAAGATACAGGGGTTTTGGATTCACCCCTCCACTTT
TRBV5-1	TRBD1	.	TRBJ2-2	CASSLDRGATGELFF	TGCGCCAGCAGCTTAGACAGGGGGGCCACCGGGGAGCTGTTTTTT
TRBV2	.	.	TRBJ2-2	CASSDRQVYTGELFF	TGTGCCAGCAGTGATAGGCAGGTTTACACCGGGGAGCTGTTTTTT
TRBV30	TRBD1	.	TRBJ2-2	CAWSAGTVTGELFF	TGTGCCTGGAGTGCAGGGACAGTCACCGGGGAGCTGTTTTTT
TRBV2	TRBD2	.	TRBJ2-5	CASSEERGAGETQYF	TGTGCCAGCAGTGAAGAGCGGGGGGCAGGGGAGACCCAGTACTTC
TRBV5-1	.	.	TRBJ1-6	CASSWEYNSPLHF	TGCGCCAGCAGCTGGGAGTATAATTCACCCCTCCACTTT
TRBV18	TRBD2	.	TRBJ2-3	CASSPVAGGTDTQYF	TGTGCCAGCTCACCAGTAGCGGGGGGCACAGATACGCAGTATTTT
TRBV6-5	TRBD1	.	TRBJ1-2	CASSTDRGYGYTF	TGTGCCAGCAGTACCGACAGGGGCTATGGCTACACCTTC
TRBV5-4	.	.	TRBJ2-1	CASSLVVRQGLNEQFF	TGTGCCAGCAGCTTGGTAGTTCGGCAGGGGCTCAATGAGCAGTTCTTC
TRBV6-5	TRBD1	once	TRBJ1-2	CASSYSPRQGNYGYTF	TGTGCCAGCAGTTACTCCCCCCGACAGGGTAACTATGGCTACACCTTC
TRBV3-1/TRBV3-2	TRBD1	few	TRBJ2-7	CASRQTGGGSYEQYF	TGTGCCAGCAGGCAGACAGGGGGAGGCTCCTACGAGCAGTACTTC
TRBV14	TRBD2	.	TRBJ2-1	CASSPLAGGRYNEQFF	TGTGCCAGCAGCCCCCTAGCGGGGGGGCGCTACAATGAGCAGTTCTTC
TRBV20-1	TRBD1	.	TRBJ1-6	CSASGDRDNSPLHF	TGCAGTGCTAGTGGGGACAGGGACAATTCACCCCTCCACTTT
TRBV19	TRBD1	.	TRBJ1-1	CASIGTGRAGTEAFF	TGTGCCAGTATCGGGACAGGGAGGGCGGGGACTGAAGCTTTCTTT
TRBV19	TRBD1	.	TRBJ2-7	CASSPGQTYEQYF	TGTGCCAGTAGTCCGGGACAGACCTACGAGCAGTACTTC
TRBV10-1	.	few	TRBJ2-5	CASSEGGEETQYF	TGCGCCAGCAGTGAAGGAGGGGAAGAGACCCAGTACTTC
TRBV12-5	.	.	TRBJ1-3	CASGSSRASGNTIYF	TGTGCTAGTGGTTCGTCCCGAGCGTCTGGAAACACCATATATTTT
TRBV5-1	TRBD1	once	TRBJ1-2	CASSPIQGGHGYTF	TGCGCCAGCAGCCCGATACAGGGGGGGCATGGCTACACCTTC
TRBV7-8	TRBD2	.	TRBJ2-1	CASSELAGGLEQFF	TGTGCCAGCAGCGAACTAGCGGGGGGGCTTGAGCAGTTCTTC
TRBV29-1	.	.	TRBJ2-2	CSVEDPRTVGELFF	TGCAGCGTTGAAGATCCTAGGACAGTCGGGGAGCTGTTTTTT
TRBV30	TRBD1	once	TRBJ1-1	CAWNSPLRTGGTEAFF	TGTGCCTGGAATAGTCCCCTCCGGACAGGGGGCACTGAAGCTTTCTTT
TRBV6-5	TRBD1	once	TRBJ1-1	CASSTGGRRAFF	TGTGCCAGCAGCACAGGGGGCAGGAGGGCTTTCTTT
TRBV6-5	.	.	TRBJ1-5	CASNRDNQPQHF	TGTGCCAGCAACAGGGACAATCAGCCCCAGCATTTT
TRBV19	TRBD1	.	TRBJ1-1	CASSPYPTGGTEAFF	TGTGCCAGTAGTCCTTACCCTACAGGGGGCACTGAAGCTTTCTTT
TRBV28	.	.	TRBJ1-6	CASRKWNSPLHF	TGTGCCAGTAGAAAGTGGAATTCACCCCTCCACTTT
TRBV27	TRBD1	few	TRBJ1-6	CASSLFGQGTSPLHF	TGTGCCAGCAGTTTATTCGGACAGGGAACTTCACCCCTCCACTTT
TRBV30	TRBD1	.	TRBJ1-4	CAWSVRSGTGGRGEKLFF	TGTGCCTGGAGTGTGCGGTCGGGGACAGGGGGCAGAGGTGAAAAACTGTTTTTT
TRBV9	.	.	TRBJ2-5	CASSDTRAGETQYF	TGTGCCAGCAGCGACACTAGGGCGGGAGAGACCCAGTACTTC
TRBV18	.	.	TRBJ2-7	CASSPQSVPTYEQYF	TGTGCCAGCTCACCACAGTCAGTCCCCACCTACGAGCAGTACTTC
TRBV5-1	TRBD2	.	TRBJ2-5	CASSLGDGLAGETQYF	TGCGCCAGCAGCTTGGGGGACGGACTAGCGGGGGAGACCCAGTACTTC
TRBV14	.	few	TRBJ2-7	CASSQLGQFNEQYF	TGTGCCAGCAGCCAACTAGGACAGTTTAACGAGCAGTACTTC
TRBV5-4	TRBD1	.	TRBJ2-1	CASSPGGDRGPGEQFF	TGTGCCAGCAGCCCAGGGGGGGACAGGGGGCCTGGTGAGCAGTTCTTC
TRBV28	.	.	TRBJ1-1	CASSTGTGEAFF	TGTGCCAGCAGTACCGGTACAGGTGAAGCTTTCTTT
TRBV5-1	TRBD1	.	TRBJ1-4	CASSGRTGQLEKLFF	TGCGCCAGCAGCGGGCGGACGGGACAGCTTGAAAAACTGTTTTTT
TRBV5-1	.	few	TRBJ1-2	CASSLGTQGWYGYTF	TGCGCCAGCAGCTTGGGGACCCAGGGGTGGTATGGCTACACCTTC
TRBV2	.	once	TRBJ1-2	CASRDNGEDGYTF	TGTGCCAGCAGGGACAACGGAGAGGATGGCTACACCTTC
TRBV10-3	TRBD2	.	TRBJ2-5	CAISPRLAGDQETQYF	TGTGCCATCAGTCCGAGACTAGCGGGGGACCAAGAGACCCAGTACTTC
TRBV21-1	.	few	TRBJ2-2	CASSNYRVIPTGELFF	TGTGCCAGCAGCAATTACAGGGTAATACCCACCGGGGAGCTGTTTTTT
TRBV27	.	.	TRBJ2-1	CASSPRGAVDNEQFF	TGTGCCAGCAGCCCCAGGGGGGCCGTCGACAATGAGCAGTTCTTC
TRBV5-1	TRBD1	.	TRBJ1-1	CASSYEGGGTEAFF	TGCGCCAGCAGCTACGAAGGGGGCGGAACTGAAGCTTTCTTT
TRBV5-1	TRBD1	.	TRBJ1-3	CASSPGDRGLNTIYF	TGCGCCAGCAGCCCCGGAGACAGGGGGCTAAACACCATATATTTT
TRBV7-9	.	.	TRBJ1-2	CASSSGTTSYGYTF	TGTGCCAGCAGCAGCGGGACCACGAGCTATGGCTACACCTTC
TRBV2	.	many	TRBJ2-3	CASSQWRSTDTQYF	TGTGCCAGCAGTCAGTGGAGAAGCACAGATACGCAGTATTTT
TRBV27	.	.	TRBJ1-2	CASSLSDSRGYTF	TGTGCCAGCAGTTTATCGGACTCACGGGGCTACACCTTC
TRBV21-1	.	once	TRBJ1-5	CASSKKLGQVNQPQHF	TGTGCCAGCAGCAAAAAGTTGGGACAGGTCAATCAGCCCCAGCATTTT
TRBV10-3	.	.	TRBJ1-1	CAISGTDLNTEAFF	TGTGCCATCAGTGGGACAGATCTGAACACTGAAGCTTTCTTT
TRBV28	.	.	TRBJ2-3	CASRTTATDTQYF	TGTGCCAGCAGGACGACAGCCACAGATACGCAGTATTTT
TRBV5-1	.	few	TRBJ2-2	CASSLGSGSHRDTGELFF	TGCGCCAGCAGCTTAGGGTCAGGGAGTCACAGGGACACCGGGGAGCTGTTTTTT
TRBV29-1	TRBD1	once	TRBJ1-3	CSVYTGVGNTIYF	TGCAGCGTGTACACAGGGGTTGGAAACACCATATATTTT
TRBV9	.	.	TRBJ2-1	CASSVGGGGGEQFF	TGTGCCAGCAGCGTAGGCGGGGGAGGGGGTGAGCAGTTCTTC
TRBV29-1	.	.	TRBJ2-1	CSVETEGQFF	TGCAGCGTTGAGACCGAGGGGCAGTTCTTC
TRBV11-2	TRBD2	.	TRBJ2-3	CASSFQKPGLAGTDTQYF	TGTGCCAGCAGCTTTCAAAAACCGGGACTAGCGGGAACAGATACGCAGTATTTT